A selection of T cell receptor beta chains follows, all from one sample in a study of shared clonotypes between healthy human individuals. Clones were read by immunoSEQ multiplex PCR, and TCRdb kept only the in-frame ones, dropping some. The sample holds about 1 million clones; 65% to 80% are singletons and the top ten take 1.2% to 1.5%. What was sequenced was memory CD4+ T cells sorted from blood. These receptors originate from a man aged 18 to 30 in good health. Each CDR3 is given with its conserved first and last residue. D genes are given only for firm matches. Rows may omit the clone size; those that give it use once, few, many or a size class.

TRBJ2-1 . . TRBV27 CASSLTAGGFNEQFF TGTGCCAGCAGTTTGACGGCGGGTGGCTTTAATGAGCAGTTCTTC
TRBJ2-7 . . TRBV19 CASSRTQGTYEQYF TGTGCCAGTAGTAGAACTCAGGGTACCTACGAGCAGTACTTC
TRBJ2-3 . . TRBV29-1 CSVGGSFLTDTQYF TGCAGCGTTGGGGGGTCCTTTCTCACAGATACGCAGTATTTT
TRBJ1-2 TRBD1 . TRBV19 CASSVNPTGLRGYTF TGTGCCAGTAGTGTCAACCCGACAGGGTTGAGGGGCTACACCTTC
TRBJ1-1 . . TRBV7-9 CASSLALRSGDAFF TGTGCCAGCAGCTTAGCGCTAAGGTCGGGGGATGCTTTCTTT
TRBJ2-1 TRBD2 . TRBV18 CASSPRIIAGGYNEQFF TGTGCCAGCTCACCAAGGATTATAGCGGGGGGCTACAATGAGCAGTTCTTC
TRBJ2-5 . . TRBV6-1 CASSELWAGAQETQYF TGTGCCAGCAGTGAACTGTGGGCAGGGGCGCAAGAGACCCAGTACTTC
TRBJ1-2 . . TRBV6-5 CASSYTQKGGYTF TGTGCCAGCAGTTATACTCAGAAAGGCGGCTACACCTTC
TRBJ1-1 . few TRBV30 CAWALKGTEAFF TGTGCCTGGGCCCTTAAGGGCACTGAAGCTTTCTTT
TRBJ2-7 . few TRBV6-5 CASSRSRDVYEQYF TGTGCCAGCAGCCGCTCGAGGGATGTCTACGAGCAGTACTTC
TRBJ2-2 TRBD2 . TRBV10-3 CAISAGTGGTGELFF TGTGCCATCAGTGCCGGGACGGGAGGTACCGGGGAGCTGTTTTTT
TRBJ2-2 TRBD1 . TRBV15 CATSDRDRFTGELFF TGTGCCACCAGCGACCGGGACAGATTCACCGGGGAGCTGTTTTTT
TRBJ2-1 . . TRBV5-1 CASSLAGSLGNEQFF TGCGCCAGCAGCTTGGCAGGTAGCTTGGGAAATGAGCAGTTCTTC
TRBJ2-5 . . TRBV30 CAWGTGKTQYF TGTGCCTGGGGGACCGGGAAGACCCAGTACTTC
TRBJ1-5 . . TRBV5-6 CASSLAFGGLQHF TGTGCCAGCAGCTTGGCATTTGGTGGCCTCCAGCATTTT
TRBJ1-2 TRBD1 . TRBV4-1 CASSRGQGDYGYTF TGCGCCAGCAGCCGGGGACAGGGAGACTATGGCTACACCTTC
TRBJ2-3 TRBD2 . TRBV18 CASSPLAGTTDTQYF TGTGCCAGCTCACCTCTAGCGGGGACCACAGATACGCAGTATTTT
TRBJ2-7 TRBD1 . TRBV6-1 CVSRDRVYEQYF TGTGTCAGCAGGGACAGAGTCTACGAGCAGTACTTC
TRBJ1-5 . . TRBV7-2 CASSAYNQPQHF TGTGCCAGCAGCGCTTACAATCAGCCCCAGCATTTT
TRBJ2-7 TRBD1 . TRBV18 CASSRDRGREQYF TGTGCCAGCTCACGGGACAGGGGGCGCGAGCAGTACTTC
TRBJ1-6 TRBD1 . TRBV5-1 CASSAGTGNSPLHF TGCGCCAGCAGCGCCGGGACAGGCAATTCACCCCTCCACTTT
TRBJ1-2 . once TRBV5-6 CASSLAQGVGGYTF TGTGCCAGCAGCTTGGCCCAGGGAGTCGGTGGCTACACCTTC
TRBJ2-2 TRBD1 . TRBV10-3 CAISLGQAANTGELFF TGTGCCATCAGCTTGGGACAGGCCGCGAACACCGGGGAGCTGTTTTTT
TRBJ2-3 TRBD2 . TRBV7-9 CASSFSGGDTQYF TGTGCCAGCAGCTTTAGCGGGGGAGATACGCAGTATTTT
TRBJ2-3 . . TRBV7-6 CASGGAGTDTQYF TGTGCCAGCGGGGGGGCAGGCACAGATACGCAGTATTTT
TRBJ2-3 . . TRBV7-9 CASSLGGGIGDTQYF TGTGCCAGCAGCTTAGGGGGCGGAATAGGAGATACGCAGTATTTT
TRBJ2-7 . . TRBV2 CASRGDRSYEQYF TGTGCCAGCAGGGGAGACAGATCCTACGAGCAGTACTTC
TRBJ1-3 . once TRBV10-3 CAISESATGSGNTIYF TGTGCCATCAGTGAATCCGCGACCGGCTCTGGAAACACCATATATTTT
TRBJ2-3 TRBD2 . TRBV18 CASSSSGGADTQYF TGTGCCAGCTCATCTAGCGGGGGGGCAGATACGCAGTATTTT
TRBJ2-3 . . TRBV7-7 CASSPGKGHTDTQYF TGTGCTAGCAGCCCTGGAAAGGGGCACACAGATACGCAGTATTTT
TRBJ1-5 TRBD1 . TRBV6-1 CASRDDRGTYSNQPQHF TGTGCCAGCCGTGATGACAGGGGGACCTATAGCAATCAGCCCCAGCATTTT
TRBJ1-1 . . TRBV6-5 CASSRGTGSTEAFF TGTGCCAGCAGTAGGGGAACAGGTAGCACTGAAGCTTTCTTT
TRBJ1-5 TRBD1 few TRBV11-2 CASQGQSNQPQHF TGTGCTTCCCAGGGACAGAGTAATCAGCCCCAGCATTTT
TRBJ1-4 TRBD1 . TRBV30 CAWSRGQGFIIMEQLFF TGTGCCTGGAGCCGTGGACAGGGCTTTATTATTATGGAGCAGCTGTTTTTT
TRBJ1-2 . . TRBV28 CASSGNYGYTF TGTGCCAGCAGTGGGAACTATGGCTACACCTTC
TRBJ2-2 . . TRBV6-5 CASIGYGELFF TGTGCCAGCATCGGGTACGGGGAGCTGTTTTTT
TRBJ1-2 . . TRBV6-1 CASSEQASAIYGYTF TGTGCCAGCAGTGAACAGGCCTCTGCTATATATGGCTACACCTTC
TRBJ2-7 . . TRBV28 CASTPLGPVGEQYF TGTGCCAGCACTCCCCTCGGACCGGTCGGCGAGCAGTACTTC
TRBJ1-2 TRBD1 . TRBV18 CASSRGTGDTSNYGYTF TGTGCCAGCTCAAGAGGGACAGGGGATACCTCTAACTATGGCTACACCTTC
TRBJ2-5 . . TRBV13 CASSLGIGSDVNGETQYF TGTGCCAGCAGCTTAGGTATCGGTTCTGACGTAAATGGGGAGACCCAGTACTTC
TRBJ2-2 . . TRBV5-1 CASSLGVGWVEVTGELFF TGCGCCAGCAGCTTGGGTGTCGGATGGGTCGAGGTTACCGGGGAGCTGTTTTTT
TRBJ2-3 TRBD2 . TRBV4-3 CASSQTLTGGSDTQYF TGCGCCAGCAGCCAGACCCTTACGGGAGGATCAGATACGCAGTATTTT
TRBJ1-6 . . TRBV2 CASTAGNNSPLHF TGTGCCAGCACAGCAGGGAATAATTCACCCCTCCACTTT
TRBJ1-5 TRBD1 . TRBV7-2 CASSLSQGDYQPQHF TGTGCCAGCAGCTTATCCCAGGGGGATTATCAGCCCCAGCATTTT
TRBJ2-7 . . TRBV14 CASSQGAGLTYEQYF TGTGCCAGCAGCCAAGGTGCAGGGCTTACCTACGAGCAGTACTTC
TRBJ1-1 . . TRBV5-1 CASSLTVGTEAFF TGCGCCAGCAGCTTGACAGTTGGCACTGAAGCTTTCTTT
TRBJ2-1 TRBD1 . TRBV4-3 CASSRGTGERNEQFF TGCGCCAGCAGCCGAGGGACAGGGGAGAGGAATGAGCAGTTCTTC
TRBJ2-7 . . TRBV4-1 CASSPPARVYEQYF TGCGCCAGCAGCCCCCCGGCCAGGGTCTACGAGCAGTACTTC
TRBJ1-4 . . TRBV7-8 CASSRRTFANEKLFF TGTGCCAGCAGCAGACGGACGTTCGCTAATGAAAAACTGTTTTTT
TRBJ2-3 . . TRBV6-6 CASSRAAHLETDTQYF TGTGCCAGCAGTCGAGCAGCCCACCTAGAGACAGATACGCAGTATTTT
TRBJ2-7 TRBD1 once TRBV7-9 CASVSYRDRANEQYF TGTGCCAGCGTCTCGTACCGGGACAGGGCCAACGAGCAGTACTTC
TRBJ1-6 . . TRBV5-1 CASSLRPYEENSPLHF TGCGCCAGCAGCTTGCGCCCGTACGAAGAAAATTCACCCCTCCACTTT
TRBJ2-3 TRBD2 . TRBV6-4 CASSGGAGGDTQYF TGTGCCAGCAGTGGAGGGGCGGGAGGAGATACGCAGTATTTT
TRBJ1-6 . once TRBV5-1 CASSLVYGTENSPLHF TGCGCCAGCAGCTTGGTTTACGGGACGGAGAATTCACCCCTCCACTTT
TRBJ2-7 TRBD1 . TRBV4-3 CASSQDPRGRRDEQYF TGCGCCAGCAGCCAAGATCCGAGGGGGCGCCGCGACGAGCAGTACTTC
TRBJ2-5 . . TRBV7-2 CASSLTYASVGETQYF TGTGCCAGCAGCTTAACTTACGCCAGCGTGGGAGAGACCCAGTACTTC
TRBJ2-1 . . TRBV20-1 CSAGSFEQFF TGCAGTGCGGGCAGTTTTGAGCAGTTCTTC
TRBJ2-1 . . TRBV7-9 CASSLVAVYNEQFF TGTGCCAGCAGCTTAGTCGCGGTATACAATGAGCAGTTCTTC
TRBJ1-4 TRBD1 once TRBV7-8 CASRPPPGGGNEKLFF TGTGCCAGCAGACCGCCCCCAGGGGGGGGGAATGAAAAACTGTTTTTT